This TCR beta chain emerged from a study of cytomegalovirus exposure and HLA in healthy donors. Overall study: Researchers previously reported finding roughly 120 million unique TCR beta sequences from about 200 million T cells. Notes on the study in general: Common viral pathogens (according to a later analysis) appeared linked to several of the most significant clusters. The study put under 200 TCR beta chains on its list as cytomegalovirus-associated.

CDR3 length: 14 residues. Germline V lookup: CDR1 LNHDA, CDR2 SQIVND (reference sequence). The ends lost 3 bases at V and 8 bases at J; junction bases unmatched: 6. This clone was counted between two and nine times. The antigen is undetermined. The study ran its PCR with 60 Vbeta and 13 Jbeta primers. Method: immunoSEQ multiplex PCR; TCRdb's copy keeps in-frame clones and lacks some. The top ten hold over 1.1% of the sample, which has more than 200,000 clones, roughly four fifths seen once. The chain uses TRBV19 and TRBJ1-4; 7 bases are a match to TRBD1. The sequenced sample consisted of PBMCs. The origin of this receptor is a girl aged 10 to 17 in good health and CMV-seronegative. This CDR3 is CASSIAVRGEKLFF. The CDR3 region has the DNA TGTGCCAGTAGTATCGCCGTCAGGGGGGAAAAACTGTTTTTT.